Listed here are 32 T cell receptor beta chains from one sample, sequenced in a study of shared clonotypes between healthy human individuals. The data were produced by immunoSEQ multiplex PCR, yet TCRdb's version contains in-frame clones alone and is incomplete. The data contain 900,000 to 1,200,000 clones, about 80% of them singletons. The sequencing sample was made of memory CD4+ T cells from PBMCs. Subset: CD45RA-negative fraction. The receptors derive from a man aged 18 to 30 in good health. Some clones in this sample may be carry-over from other donors' samples.

This chain links TRBV28 with TRBJ1-4, with D perhaps matching TRBD1 (5 bases). Trimming removed 1 base at V and 10 bases at J, with 7 bases between. The CDR3 length is 12 residues. In germline, CDR1 is MDHEN, CDR2 SYDVKM. Written as DNA, the CDR3 is TGTGCCAGCAGTTTATCGGGGGGAAAACTGTTTTTT. It specifies CASSLSGGKLFF. Full variable domain (outside the CDR3, taken from reference TRBV28 and TRBJ1-4): DVKVTQSSRYLVKRTGEKVFLECVQDMDHENMFWYRQDPGLGLRLIYFSYDVKMKEKGDIPEGYSVSREKKERFSLILESASTNQTSMYLCASSLSGGKLFFGSGTQLSVL.

CDR3 DNA sequence: TGTGCCAGCAGCCCCATTGGGACAGGGGCCGCAGATACGCAGTATTTT. Translating gives CASSPIGTGAADTQYF. The J gene is TRBJ2-3, the V gene TRBV7-8; 10 bases are shared with TRBD1. With 5 bases clipped from V and 4 bases from J, the junction kept 9 bases outside the gene matches. The V gene's germline CDR1 is SGHVS and CDR2 FQNEAQ. This CDR3 has 16 amino acids.

This clone appeared many times. This chain connects TRBV28 to TRBJ1-1; D not resolved. The V and J ends lost 3 bases and 5 bases respectively, with 13 bases between them. Germline CDR1 MDHEN, CDR2 SYDVKM. The CDR3 extends over 14 amino acids. For the CDR3, the DNA is TGTGCCAGCAGTTTCTTCCTGGGCTCGACTGAAGCTTTCTTT. Protein product: CASSFFLGSTEAFF.

This rearrangement joins TRBV30 to TRBJ1-5; D is ambiguous. Deletions cut 0 bases from V and 5 bases from J, with 11 bases between. The germline V gene has CDR1 GTSNPN and CDR2 SVGIG (reference sequence). The CDR3 covers 14 residues. In nucleotides, the CDR3 is TGTGCCTGGAGTGTTGGAAGTCCAGATCAGCCCCAGCATTTT. Its protein product is CAWSVGSPDQPQHF.

The chain has TRBV2 and TRBJ2-1, with D unclear. V shed 6 bases and J shed 5 bases, with 5 bases lying between them. CDR1 is SNHLY, CDR2 FYNNEI, per germline. This CDR3 comprises 11 residues. CDR3 nucleotides: TGTGCCAGCAGGATAGACAATGAGCAGTTCTTC. Translating it yields CASRIDNEQFF.

The chain joins TRBV28 to TRBJ2-3, with D perhaps TRBD2 (6 bases). V shed 5 bases and J shed 5 bases, with 17 bases lying between them. Germline V gene data show CDR1 as MDHEN and CDR2 as SYDVKM. The CDR3 covers 15 residues. The CDR3 loop is CASSLQAGQVDTQYF. The CDR3 nucleotides read TGTGCCAGCAGTCTCCAAGCGGGCCAGGTAGATACGCAGTATTTT.

The V gene is TRBV7-6, the J gene TRBJ2-2, with unresolved D. Per the germline V gene, CDR1 is SGHVS and CDR2 is FNYEAQ. CDR3 size: 13 residues. V lost 2 bases to trimming and J lost 7 bases, with 8 bases between them. The CDR3 DNA follows: TGTGCCAGCAGCTTACTTGCAGACGGGGAGCTGTTTTTT. It encodes CASSLLADGELFF.

The chain links TRBV6-1 to TRBJ1-1, with D possibly being TRBD1 (5 bases). CDR1 MNHNS and CDR2 SASEGT come from the germline V gene. V lost 3 bases to trimming and J lost 2 bases, with 19 bases between them. The CDR3 extends over 17 amino acids. CDR3 coding DNA: TGTGCCAGCAGTGACAGCTTTGGAACAGGAAGCAACACTGAAGCTTTCTTT. Translation gives CASSDSFGTGSNTEAFF.

The chain recombines TRBV11-2 with TRBJ2-5; 7 nucleotides line up with TRBD2. The CDR3 is 14 residues long. Germline-derived CDR1 and CDR2 are SGHAT and FQNNGV. J lost 5 bases, V lost 7 bases, and 10 bases had no gene match. In DNA form, the CDR3 reads TGTGCCAGCACCCCAAGTGGGGGGGTTGAGACCCAGTACTTC. Protein: CASTPSGGVETQYF.

Worth noting for this clone: The sample holds other DNA sequences that translate to the same CDR3. The rearrangement joins TRBV5-1 to TRBJ1-2; 11 nucleotides agree with TRBD1. The trim removed 4 bases at V and 7 bases at J, leaving 6 bases unmatched. The CDR3 has 14 residues. The germline CDR1 and CDR2 sequences are SGHRS and YFSETQ. CDR3 in DNA: TGCGCCAGCAGCCCGGGACAGGGGGTACCTGGCTACACCTTC. It translates to CASSPGQGVPGYTF.

This clone appeared once. The rearrangement joins TRBV5-1 to TRBJ2-7; 13 bases align to TRBD2. The CDR3 spans 16 residues. Per the germline V gene, CDR1 is SGHRS and CDR2 is YFSETQ. Unmatched junction bases numbered 5, after V lost 0 bases and J lost 5 bases. Here the CDR3 reads CASSLVPGTSGNEQYF. CDR3 sequence (DNA): TGCGCCAGCAGCTTGGTTCCCGGGACTAGCGGGAACGAGCAGTACTTC.

The chain joins TRBV5-1 to TRBJ1-1; possibly TRBD1 for D (5 bases). V gave up 7 bases and J gave up 1 base, with 17 bases separating them. Germline CDR1 and CDR2: SGHRS and YFSETQ. CDR3 length equals 15 residues. The CDR3 region has the DNA TGCGCCAGCTCCCCCGGGGGAGGGAGGAACACTGAAGCTTTCTTT. Translating it yields CASSPGGGRNTEAFF. The variable domain in full, completed from reference TRBV5-1 and TRBJ1-1, reads KAGVTQTPRYLIKTRGQQVTLSCSPISGHRSVSWYQQTPGQGLQFLFEYFSETQRNKGNFPGRFSGRQFSNSRSEMNVSTLELGDSALYLCASSPGGGRNTEAFFGQGTRLTVV.

The rearrangement joins TRBV28 to TRBJ2-3, with D perhaps matching TRBD2 (6 bases). The CDR3 loop spans 17 amino acids. V shed 3 bases and J shed 0 bases, with 16 bases lying between them. Germline-derived CDR1 and CDR2 are MDHEN and SYDVKM. The DNA for the CDR3 is TGTGCCAGCAGTTTCGGTTATGTCGGGAGAAGCACAGATACGCAGTATTTT. This encodes CASSFGYVGRSTDTQYF. The variable domain in full, completed from reference TRBV28 and TRBJ2-3, reads DVKVTQSSRYLVKRTGEKVFLECVQDMDHENMFWYRQDPGLGLRLIYFSYDVKMKEKGDIPEGYSVSREKKERFSLILESASTNQTSMYLCASSFGYVGRSTDTQYFGPGTRLTVL.

The genes are TRBV2 and TRBJ2-7; possible D gene TRBD1, 5 bases. The CDR3 runs to 14 residues. The V gene's germline CDR1 is SNHLY and CDR2 FYNNEI. V lost 5 bases and J lost 3, with 14 bases in between. The CDR3: CASSPQVEHYEQYF. The CDR3 DNA sequence: TGTGCCAGCAGTCCACAGGTCGAACACTACGAGCAGTACTTC.

This chain connects TRBV10-3 to TRBJ2-7; D possibly corresponds to TRBD1 (6 bases). The CDR3 totals 14 residues. Germline loops: CDR1 ENHRY, CDR2 SYGVKD. V lost 6 bases, J lost 1 base, and 13 bases lay in between. This CDR3 reads CAISRGRESYEQYF. CDR3 nucleotide sequence: TGTGCCATCAGCAGGGGAAGAGAATCCTACGAGCAGTACTTC.

On this clone: This may stem from a read error, because a much larger clone lies one nucleotide away. The rearrangement links TRBV2 to TRBJ2-7, with D possibly being TRBD1 (5 bases). Germline values: CDR1 SNHLY, CDR2 FYNNEI. The CDR3 extends over 12 amino acids. The CDR3 is CASTLNRGEQHF. CDR3 sequence (DNA): TGTGCCAGCACCCTGAATAGGGGCGAGCAGCACTTC.

The chain combines TRBV5-4 with TRBJ1-2; no clear D gene. Deletions cut 4 bases from V and 2 bases from J, with 9 bases between. The germline V gene encodes CDR1 SGHNT and CDR2 YYREEE (reference sequence). This CDR3 region has 13 residues. In DNA, the CDR3 is TGTGCCAGCAGCCTTGTTCAGAACTATGGCTACACCTTC. It specifies CASSLVQNYGYTF.

The gene calls are TRBV2 and TRBJ1-2, with a weak D call TRBD1 (5 bases). Looked up from germline, CDR1 is SNHLY and CDR2 is FYNNEI. The CDR3 sequence is 14 residues long. The V end was cut by 0 bases, the J end by 4 bases, with 9 bases between. Here the CDR3 DNA reads TGTGCCAGCAGTGAAGCGGAGGGACCCTATGGCTACACCTTC. Translation: CASSEAEGPYGYTF.

This clone turned up a few times. The rearrangement links TRBV11-2 to TRBJ2-2, with D hard to call. The CDR3 extends over 15 amino acids. Trimming pared 5 bases from V and 3 bases from J, leaving 13 bases between. The germline V gene encodes CDR1 SGHAT and CDR2 FQNNGV. This CDR3 is CASSPRMVDTGELFF. The CDR3 coding sequence is TGTGCCAGCAGCCCGAGGATGGTCGACACCGGGGAGCTGTTTTTT.

V and J are TRBV19 and TRBJ1-5; D gene ambiguous. Between the trimmed V and J ends, which lost 4 bases and 0 bases, there was a span of 10 bases. This CDR3 comprises 15 residues. The germline V gene encodes CDR1 LNHDA and CDR2 SQIVND (reference sequence). The CDR3 loop is CASSTRSGSNQPQHF. CDR3 coding DNA: TGTGCCAGTAGTACCCGATCCGGTAGCAATCAGCCCCAGCATTTT.

V gene TRBV10-3 combines with J gene TRBJ2-5; 13 nucleotides line up with TRBD2. V gave up 3 bases and J gave up 4 bases; unmatched junction bases: 8. Germline loops: CDR1 ENHRY, CDR2 SYGVKD. The CDR3 totals 17 residues. The CDR3 nucleotides are TGTGCCATCAGTGACCCGACTGGACTAGCGGGAGCAGAGACCCAGTACTTC. Translation: CAISDPTGLAGAETQYF.

The chain recombines TRBV5-1 with TRBJ2-3; a weak D match, TRBD1 (6 bases). V lost 4 bases to trimming and J lost 0 bases, with 18 bases between them. Per the germline V gene, CDR1 is SGHRS and CDR2 is YFSETQ. This CDR3 spans 17 amino acids. CDR3 nucleotides: TGCGCCAGCAGCCTCACGATAGGGGGTCCAAGCACAGATACGCAGTATTTT. This gives the protein CASSLTIGGPSTDTQYF.

V usage is TRBV4-1 and J usage is TRBJ2-5; either TRBD1 or TRBD2 may supply D (5 bases each). V lost 1 base, J lost 0 bases, and 12 bases lay in between. This CDR3 is built from 16 residues. Germline CDR1 is MGHRA and CDR2 is YSYEKL. CDR3 loop: CASSQVAGTHQETQYF. Written as DNA, the CDR3 is TGCGCCAGCAGCCAAGTTGCAGGGACCCACCAAGAGACCCAGTACTTC.

The chain carries TRBV20-1 and TRBJ2-7, with D unresolved. CDR1 DFQATT and CDR2 SNEGSKA come from the germline V gene (reference sequence). Trimming pared 5 bases from V and 2 bases from J, leaving 4 bases between. The CDR3 totals 10 residues. The chain's CDR3 is CSALAYEQYF. The CDR3 bases are TGCAGTGCTCTAGCCTACGAGCAGTACTTC.

This rearrangement joins TRBV6-6 to TRBJ2-7; 13 nucleotides line up with TRBD2. Germline V lookup: CDR1 MNHNY, CDR2 SVGAGI (reference sequence). The CDR3 has 13 amino acids. Unmatched junction bases numbered 5, after V lost 11 bases and J lost 4 bases. For the CDR3, the DNA is TGTGCCCACCGACTAGCGGGAGGTTACGAGCAGTACTTC. This codes for CAHRLAGGYEQYF.

The V gene is TRBV19, the J gene TRBJ1-2; D is possibly TRBD1 (5 bases). This CDR3 spans 12 amino acids. Trimming pared 6 bases from V and 8 bases from J, leaving 13 bases between. Germline V lookup: CDR1 LNHDA, CDR2 SQIVND (reference sequence). CDR3 sequence (DNA): TGTGCCAGTAGCCGAGGGGTTCGCGGCTACACCTTC. This encodes CASSRGVRGYTF.

This clone was recorded a few times. This chain joins TRBV2 and TRBJ2-1; D not certain. CDR3 length equals 12 residues. Germline assignment: CDR1 SNHLY and CDR2 FYNNEI. V was cut by 7 bases and J by 8 bases, with 12 bases left in between. This CDR3 is CASTLTVDEQFF. CDR3 in DNA: TGTGCCAGCACACTCACAGTCGATGAGCAGTTCTTC.

The chain links TRBV30 to TRBJ1-1, with TRBD1 as a possible D gene (5 bases). The CDR3 extends over 13 amino acids. The germline gives CDR1 GTSNPN, CDR2 SVGIG (reference sequence). Trimming removed 4 bases from V and 6 bases from J, with 15 bases in between. CDR3 sequence (DNA): TGTGCCTGGAAACGGAGTGGGGCAGCTGAAGCTTTCTTT. It codes for CAWKRSGAAEAFF.

The chain employs TRBV5-5 and TRBJ2-7; 7 nucleotides agree with TRBD2. V lost 4 bases to trimming and J lost 4 bases; unmatched junction nucleotides: 5. This CDR3 comprises 13 residues. CDR1 is SGHKS, CDR2 YYEKEE, per germline (reference sequence). CDR3 sequence (DNA): TGTGCCAGCAGCCCCCCTAGCGGATACGAGCAGTACTTC. As protein: CASSPPSGYEQYF. Complete variable domain (other parts from reference TRBV5-5 and TRBJ2-7): DAGVTQSPTHLIKTRGQQVTLRCSPISGHKSVSWYQQVLGQGPQFIFQYYEKEERGRGNFPDRFSARQFPNYSSELNVNALLLGDSALYLCASSPPSGYEQYFGPGTRLTVT.

The chain has TRBV2 and TRBJ1-2, with TRBD1 as a possible D gene (6 bases). Per the germline V gene, CDR1 is SNHLY and CDR2 is FYNNEI. Trimming took 7 bases from V and 4 from J, leaving 13 bases between them. CDR3 length equals 13 residues. The DNA for the CDR3 is TGTGCCAGCACAGTCGGCAGGGGCTATGGCTACACCTTC. Translation: CASTVGRGYGYTF.

The rearrangement links TRBV4-1 to TRBJ2-5, with D perhaps matching TRBD1 (6 bases). V dropped 4 bases and J dropped 1 base, with 10 bases sitting between them. Looked up from germline, CDR1 is MGHRA and CDR2 is YSYEKL. CDR3 length equals 14 residues. The CDR3 loop reads CASSLTGTQETQYF. CDR3 nucleotides: TGCGCCAGCAGCCTTACAGGGACCCAAGAGACCCAGTACTTC.

This clone was counted only a few times. The rearrangement joins TRBV7-9 to TRBJ1-1; D is uncertain. Per germline, CDR1 SEHNR and CDR2 FQNEAQ (reference sequence). Trimming removed 4 bases from V and 5 bases from J, with 11 bases in between. The CDR3 loop spans 13 amino acids. The CDR3 is CASSSHPDTEAFF. The CDR3 DNA sequence: TGTGCCAGCAGCTCCCATCCGGATACTGAAGCTTTCTTT.